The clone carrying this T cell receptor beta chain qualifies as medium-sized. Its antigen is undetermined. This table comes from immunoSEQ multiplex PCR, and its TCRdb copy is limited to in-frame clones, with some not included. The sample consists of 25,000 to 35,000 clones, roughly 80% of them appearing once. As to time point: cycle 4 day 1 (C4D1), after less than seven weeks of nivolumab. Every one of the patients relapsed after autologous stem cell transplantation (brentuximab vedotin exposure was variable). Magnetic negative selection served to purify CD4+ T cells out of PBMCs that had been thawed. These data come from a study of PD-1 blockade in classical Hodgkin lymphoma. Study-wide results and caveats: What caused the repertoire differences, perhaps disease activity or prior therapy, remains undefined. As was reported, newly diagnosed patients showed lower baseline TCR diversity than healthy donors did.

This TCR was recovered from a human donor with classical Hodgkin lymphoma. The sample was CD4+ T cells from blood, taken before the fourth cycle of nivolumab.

CDR3 sequence reads: CASRGAWEGRRYGYTF. CDR3 nucleotides: TGTGCCAGCAGGGGGGCTTGGGAGGGAAGAAGGTATGGCTACACCTTC. This rearrangement joins TRBV7-9 to TRBJ1-2; a possible D gene is TRBD1 (6 bases). CDR3 size: 16 residues. In germline, CDR1 is SEHNR, CDR2 FQNEAQ (reference sequence). Trimming took off 6 bases at V and 5 bases at J, with 22 bases between the two ends.